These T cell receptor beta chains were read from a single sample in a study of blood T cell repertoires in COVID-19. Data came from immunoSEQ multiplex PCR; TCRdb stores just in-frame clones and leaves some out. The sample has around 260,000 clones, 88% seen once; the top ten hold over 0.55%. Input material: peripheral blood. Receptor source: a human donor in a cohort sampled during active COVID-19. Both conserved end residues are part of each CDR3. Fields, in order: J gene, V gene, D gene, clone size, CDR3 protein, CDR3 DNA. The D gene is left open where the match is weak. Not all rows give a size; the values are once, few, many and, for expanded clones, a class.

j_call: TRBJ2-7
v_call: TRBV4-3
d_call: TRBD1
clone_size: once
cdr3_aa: CASSQERQGASYEQYF
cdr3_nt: TGCGCCAGCAGCCAAGAAAGACAGGGAGCCTCCTACGAGCAGTACTTC

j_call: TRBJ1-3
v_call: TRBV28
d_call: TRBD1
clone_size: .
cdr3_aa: CASRSNRGPGNTIYF
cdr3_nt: TGTGCCAGCAGGTCTAACAGGGGGCCTGGAAACACCATATATTTT

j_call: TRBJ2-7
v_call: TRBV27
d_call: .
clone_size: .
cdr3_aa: CASSLSGGAEGYF
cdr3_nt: TGTGCCAGCAGTTTAAGTGGCGGGGCGGAGGGGTACTTC

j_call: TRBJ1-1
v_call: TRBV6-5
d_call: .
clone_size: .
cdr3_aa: CASRLQVEGTEAFF
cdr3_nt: TGTGCCAGCAGGCTGCAGGTGGAGGGCACTGAAGCTTTCTTT

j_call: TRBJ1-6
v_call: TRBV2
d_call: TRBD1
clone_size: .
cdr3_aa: CASSQDRTYSPLHF
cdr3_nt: TGTGCCAGCAGTCAGGACAGGACTTATTCACCCCTCCACTTT

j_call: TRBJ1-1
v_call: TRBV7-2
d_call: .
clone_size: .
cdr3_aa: CASSLVNAYTEAFF
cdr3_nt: TGTGCCAGCAGCTTAGTCAACGCGTACACTGAAGCTTTCTTT

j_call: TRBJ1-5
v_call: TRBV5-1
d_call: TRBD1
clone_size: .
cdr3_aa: CASSRTGADQPQHF
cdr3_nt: TGCGCCAGCAGCCGGACAGGGGCGGATCAGCCCCAGCATTTT

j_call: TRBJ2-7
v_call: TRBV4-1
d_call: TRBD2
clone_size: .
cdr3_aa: CASSQEGQGGYEQYF
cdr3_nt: TGCGCCAGCAGCCAAGAGGGGCAGGGAGGGTACGAGCAGTACTTC

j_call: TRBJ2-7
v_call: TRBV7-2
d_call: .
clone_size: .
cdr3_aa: CASSYTDSSYEQYF
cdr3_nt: TGTGCCAGCAGCTATACGGACAGCTCCTACGAGCAGTACTTC

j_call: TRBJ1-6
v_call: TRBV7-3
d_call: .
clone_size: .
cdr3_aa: CASSQGESNSPLHF
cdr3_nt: TGTGCCAGCAGCCAAGGGGAATCTAACTCACCCCTCCACTTT

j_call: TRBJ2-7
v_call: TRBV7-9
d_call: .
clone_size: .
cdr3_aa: CASSPLSQSYEQYF
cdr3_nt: TGTGCCAGCAGCCCTCTTTCCCAGTCCTACGAGCAGTACTTC

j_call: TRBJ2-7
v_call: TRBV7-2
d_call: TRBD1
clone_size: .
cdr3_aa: CASSPRIPGTGSSYEQYF
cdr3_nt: TGTGCCAGCAGCCCACGAATTCCGGGGACAGGGAGCTCCTACGAGCAGTACTTC

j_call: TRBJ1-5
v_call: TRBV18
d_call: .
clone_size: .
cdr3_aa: CASSPPGRGGNQPQHF
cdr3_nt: TGTGCCAGCTCACCACCGGGCAGGGGCGGCAATCAGCCCCAGCATTTT

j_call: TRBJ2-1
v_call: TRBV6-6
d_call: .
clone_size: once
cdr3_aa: CASSYPIEREQFF
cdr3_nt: TGTGCCAGCAGTTATCCGATTGAGAGGGAGCAGTTCTTC

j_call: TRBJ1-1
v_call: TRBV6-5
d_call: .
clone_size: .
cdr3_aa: CASRARNTEAFF
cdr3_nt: TGTGCCAGCAGGGCAAGAAACACTGAAGCTTTCTTT

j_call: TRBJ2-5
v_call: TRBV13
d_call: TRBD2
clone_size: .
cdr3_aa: CASSLRTSEETQYF
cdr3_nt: TGTGCCAGCAGCTTACGGACTAGCGAAGAGACCCAGTACTTC

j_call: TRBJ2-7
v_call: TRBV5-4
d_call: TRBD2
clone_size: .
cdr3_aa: CASSHGVSGLASYEQYF
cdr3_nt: TGTGCCAGCAGTCATGGGGTTTCGGGACTAGCGTCCTACGAGCAGTACTTC

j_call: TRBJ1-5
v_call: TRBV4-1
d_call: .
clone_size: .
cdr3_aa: CASSQDQDQPQHF
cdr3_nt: TGCGCCAGCAGCCAAGACCAGGATCAGCCCCAGCATTTT

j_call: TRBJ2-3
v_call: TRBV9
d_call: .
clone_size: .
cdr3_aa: CASSPGLGGTDTQYF
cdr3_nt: TGTGCCAGCAGCCCAGGACTGGGAGGCACAGATACGCAGTATTTT

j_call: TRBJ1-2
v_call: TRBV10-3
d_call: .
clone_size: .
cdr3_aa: CAISDRAGEGNYGYTF
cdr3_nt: TGTGCCATCAGTGACAGGGCCGGGGAGGGTAACTATGGCTACACCTTC

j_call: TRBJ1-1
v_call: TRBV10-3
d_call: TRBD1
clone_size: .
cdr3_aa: CAISGTGAWVGTEAFF
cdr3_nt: TGTGCCATCAGTGGGACAGGGGCCTGGGTTGGCACTGAAGCTTTCTTT

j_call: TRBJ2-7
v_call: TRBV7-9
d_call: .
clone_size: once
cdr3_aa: CASSLRLVGEQYF
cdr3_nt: TGTGCCAGCAGCTTACGACTAGTTGGCGAGCAGTACTTC

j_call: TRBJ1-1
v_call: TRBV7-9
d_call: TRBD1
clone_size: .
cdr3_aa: CASGGRGTVMNTEAFF
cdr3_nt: TGTGCCAGCGGGGGACGCGGGACAGTCATGAACACTGAAGCTTTCTTT

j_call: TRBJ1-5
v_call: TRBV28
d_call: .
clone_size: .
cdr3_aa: CASTPGRSDINQPQHF
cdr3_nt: TGTGCCAGCACCCCCGGGAGGAGTGATATCAATCAGCCCCAGCATTTT

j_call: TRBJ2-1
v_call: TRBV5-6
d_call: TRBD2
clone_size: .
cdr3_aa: CASSHPSGEQFF
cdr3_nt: TGTGCCAGCAGCCACCCTAGCGGTGAGCAGTTCTTC

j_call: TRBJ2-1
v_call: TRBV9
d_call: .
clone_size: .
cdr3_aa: CASSGYQGNYNEQFF
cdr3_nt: TGTGCCAGCAGCGGTTACCAGGGTAACTACAATGAGCAGTTCTTC